One and the same sample provided the 18 T cell receptor beta chains below, sequenced in a study of blood T cell repertoires in COVID-19. Measured with immunoSEQ multiplex PCR; TCRdb has only the in-frame clones, and not every one. The profile covers some 270,000 clones, with around 84% appearing a single time and about 6.9% taken by the ten largest. The material sequenced was PBMCs or T cells enriched from blood (not recorded which). Source of these receptors: a woman between 45 and 60 years old who had been exposed to COVID-19.

The chain employs TRBV10-1 and TRBJ1-6; no reliable D call. Per the germline V gene, CDR1 is WNHNN and CDR2 is SYGVQD (reference sequence). Trimming took 9 bases from V and 5 from J, leaving 8 bases between them. This CDR3 region has 12 residues. CDR3 region: CASSGDNSPLHF. The CDR3 DNA reads TGCGCCAGTTCCGGGGATAATTCACCCCTCCACTTT.

The J gene is TRBJ1-2, the V gene TRBV6-6; 9 positions agree with TRBD1. This CDR3 comprises 17 residues. Per the germline V gene, CDR1 is MNHNY and CDR2 is SVGAGI (reference sequence). V was pared by 5 bases and J by 5 bases, with 15 bases of the junction left unmatched. CDR3 bases: TGTGCCAGCAGTCCAACCCCCGGGGACAGGGTCCGTTATGGCTACACCTTC. Amino acid sequence: CASSPTPGDRVRYGYTF.

This clone was seen only once. The chain recombines TRBV19 with TRBJ1-2; D remains ambiguous. Germline V gives CDR1 LNHDA, CDR2 SQIVND (reference sequence). The CDR3 has 13 amino acids. V lost 6 bases and J lost 5, with 13 bases in between. The CDR3 DNA reads as TGTGCCAGTAGACCTGTTGGCGGGTATGGCTACACCTTC. Residues: CASRPVGGYGYTF.

The genes are TRBV19 and TRBJ1-4; no clear D. Germline loops: CDR1 LNHDA, CDR2 SQIVND (reference sequence). The CDR3 is 15 residues long. Between the trimmed V and J ends, which lost 5 bases and 0 bases, there was a span of 10 bases. The CDR3 DNA is TGTGCCAGTAGTGCCCAGTTTGCAACTAATGAAAAACTGTTTTTT. Its translation is CASSAQFATNEKLFF.

The V and J genes are TRBV28 and TRBJ1-1, with D unresolved. V was clipped by 8 bases and J by 1 base, with 11 bases between them. The germline V gene has CDR1 MDHEN and CDR2 SYDVKM. The CDR3 sequence is 13 residues long. The CDR3 reads CASCPVPNTEAFF. CDR3 in DNA: TGTGCCAGCTGTCCGGTCCCGAACACTGAAGCTTTCTTT.

The chain's CDR3 is CASSYTGTDNSPLHF. CDR3 bases: TGTGCCAGCAGTTACACCGGGACAGATAATTCACCCCTCCACTTT. The chain couples TRBV6-5 to TRBJ1-6, with 7 bases that match TRBD1. There are 15 residues in the CDR3. V shed 2 bases, J shed 5 bases, and the junction held 3 bases outside the gene matches. Germline CDR1 reads MNHEY; CDR2 reads SVGAGI.

V and J are TRBV6-5 and TRBJ2-7; 7 bases are a match to TRBD1. J gave up 7 bases and V 6 bases, and 12 bases lay outside the gene matches. Germline V gene sequence: CDR1 MNHEY, CDR2 SVGAGI. CDR3 length equals 14 residues. The CDR3 region is CASRKGGAHREQYF. In DNA form, the CDR3 reads TGTGCCAGCAGAAAAGGGGGCGCCCACCGGGAGCAGTACTTC.

J is TRBJ2-3 and V is TRBV3-1 (or the pseudogene TRBV3-2); tentatively, D is TRBD2 (5 bases). The V gene lost 3 bases and the J gene lost 10 bases, with 14 bases spanning the gap. Per germline, CDR1 LGHDT and CDR2 YNNKEL (reference sequence). There are 13 residues in the CDR3. Written as DNA, the CDR3 is TGTGCCAGCAGCCACCACTCGGGAAAGGCGCAGTATTTT. Protein sequence: CASSHHSGKAQYF.

This chain connects TRBV2 to TRBJ1-1; the D gene is possibly TRBD1 (5 bases). Trimming removed 2 bases from V and 1 base from J, with 8 bases in between. The length of the CDR3 is 14 residues. Germline V lookup: CDR1 SNHLY, CDR2 FYNNEI. CDR3 residues: CASSEWDWNTEAFF. CDR3 sequence (DNA): TGTGCCAGCAGTGAATGGGACTGGAACACTGAAGCTTTCTTT.

This rearrangement joins TRBV27 to TRBJ2-7; D gene uncertain. Trimming stripped 6 bases from V and 7 bases from J, with 16 bases between. This CDR3 comprises 13 residues. From germline, CDR1 is MNHEY and CDR2 SMNVEV (reference sequence). The CDR3 here is CASRTYINGEQYF. The CDR3 bases are TGTGCCAGCAGGACTTACATAAATGGGGAGCAGTACTTC.

This chain links TRBV5-4 with TRBJ2-5; D unclear. Germline CDR1 reads SGHNT; CDR2 reads YYREEE (reference sequence). The V gene lost 2 bases and the J gene lost 3 bases, with 8 bases spanning the gap. CDR3 length: 13 residues. The CDR3 DNA follows: TGTGCCAGCAGCTTTATAACGGAAGAGACCCAGTACTTC. Protein sequence: CASSFITEETQYF.

Only one count was recorded for this clone. The sample contains more than one DNA sequence encoding this CDR3. This chain joins TRBV5-1 and TRBJ1-2; unclear D gene. This CDR3 has 13 residues. V was clipped by 4 bases and J by 2 bases, with 9 bases between them. Germline values: CDR1 SGHRS, CDR2 YFSETQ. In nucleotides, the CDR3 is TGCGCCAGCAGCCTGGATTCGAACTATGGCTACACCTTC. This sequence encodes CASSLDSNYGYTF. Based on the CDR3 plus reference TRBV5-1 and TRBJ1-2, the full variable domain is KAGVTQTPRYLIKTRGQQVTLSCSPISGHRSVSWYQQTPGQGLQFLFEYFSETQRNKGNFPGRFSGRQFSNSRSEMNVSTLELGDSALYLCASSLDSNYGYTFGSGTRLTVV.

DNA for the CDR3: TGTGCCAGTAGTGGGACAGTGCCTAACTATGGCTACACCTTC. It translates to CASSGTVPNYGYTF. The chain carries TRBV19 and TRBJ1-2; 7 bases agree with TRBD1. CDR1 LNHDA and CDR2 SQIVND come from the germline V gene (reference sequence). V trimming: 5 bases; J trimming: 0 bases; junction bases outside the gene matches: 3. CDR3 length: 14 residues.

The chain links TRBV7-9 to TRBJ1-1; D is possibly TRBD1 (6 bases). This CDR3 is 12 amino acids long. Germline CDR1 SEHNR, CDR2 FQNEAQ (reference sequence). Trimming left V 0 bases short and J 10 bases short, with 9 bases between. The chain's CDR3 is CASSLAQGRAFF. The CDR3, as DNA: TGTGCCAGCAGCTTAGCACAGGGAAGAGCTTTCTTT.

The chain couples TRBV5-6 to TRBJ1-5, with 7 bases fitting TRBD1. This CDR3 has 14 amino acids. The J segment lost 6 bases and the V segment lost 3 bases, leaving 6 bases of the junction unmatched. Germline CDR1 and CDR2: SGHDT and YYEEEE. CDR3 coding DNA: TGTGCCAGCAGCTCACAGGGGTTGGGTCAGCCCCAGCATTTT. Residues: CASSSQGLGQPQHF.

The gene calls are TRBV7-3 and TRBJ2-6, with TRBD1 matching 8 bases. V lost 5 bases and J lost 12; bases outside the gene matches: 6. The CDR3 consists of 13 residues. Germline lookup yields CDR1 SGHTA and CDR2 FQGTGA. CDR3 sequence (DNA): TGTGCCAGCAGCAACGGACAGGGAAGCGTCCTGACTTTC. Residues: CASSNGQGSVLTF. The full variable domain, with the rest looked up from reference TRBV7-3 and TRBJ2-6, is GAGVSQTPSNKVTEKGKYVELRCDPISGHTALYWYRQSLGQGPEFLIYFQGTGAADDSGLPNDRFFAVRPEGSVSTLKIQRTERGDSAVYLCASSNGQGSVLTFGAGSRLTVL.

The chain combines TRBV7-9 with TRBJ1-1; no definite D call. The CDR3 runs to 14 residues. From germline, CDR1 is SEHNR and CDR2 FQNEAQ (reference sequence). Deletions cut 7 bases from V and 4 bases from J, with 16 bases between. The CDR3, as DNA: TGTGCCAGCACCCAAGACATATTGGTCACTGAAGCTTTCTTT. It is translated as CASTQDILVTEAFF.

J is TRBJ1-6 and V is TRBV7-2; possibly TRBD1 for D (5 bases). This CDR3 has 14 residues. Germline CDR1 SGHTA, CDR2 FQGNSA. V lost 4 bases to trimming and J lost 10 bases, with 14 bases between them. In DNA form, the CDR3 reads TGTGCCAGCAGCTCGGGGGATGGGGAGTCACCCCTCCACTTT. It specifies CASSSGDGESPLHF.